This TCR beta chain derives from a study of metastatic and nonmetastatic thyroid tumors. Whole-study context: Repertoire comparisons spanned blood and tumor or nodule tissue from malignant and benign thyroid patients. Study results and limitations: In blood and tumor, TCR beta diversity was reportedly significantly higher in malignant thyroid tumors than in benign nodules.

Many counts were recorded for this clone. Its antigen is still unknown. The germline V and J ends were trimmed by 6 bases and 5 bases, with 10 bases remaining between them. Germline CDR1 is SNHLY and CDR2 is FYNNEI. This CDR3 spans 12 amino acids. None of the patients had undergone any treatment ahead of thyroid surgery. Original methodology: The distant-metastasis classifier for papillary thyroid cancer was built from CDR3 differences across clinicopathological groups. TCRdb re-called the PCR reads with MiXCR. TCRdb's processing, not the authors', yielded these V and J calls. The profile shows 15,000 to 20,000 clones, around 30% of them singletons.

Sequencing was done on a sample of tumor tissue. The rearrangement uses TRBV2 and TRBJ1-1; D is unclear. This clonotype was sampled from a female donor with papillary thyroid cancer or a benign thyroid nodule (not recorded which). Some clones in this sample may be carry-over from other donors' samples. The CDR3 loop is CASSRSGTEAFF. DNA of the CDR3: TGTGCCAGCAGCCGTTCCGGAACTGAAGCTTTCTTT.